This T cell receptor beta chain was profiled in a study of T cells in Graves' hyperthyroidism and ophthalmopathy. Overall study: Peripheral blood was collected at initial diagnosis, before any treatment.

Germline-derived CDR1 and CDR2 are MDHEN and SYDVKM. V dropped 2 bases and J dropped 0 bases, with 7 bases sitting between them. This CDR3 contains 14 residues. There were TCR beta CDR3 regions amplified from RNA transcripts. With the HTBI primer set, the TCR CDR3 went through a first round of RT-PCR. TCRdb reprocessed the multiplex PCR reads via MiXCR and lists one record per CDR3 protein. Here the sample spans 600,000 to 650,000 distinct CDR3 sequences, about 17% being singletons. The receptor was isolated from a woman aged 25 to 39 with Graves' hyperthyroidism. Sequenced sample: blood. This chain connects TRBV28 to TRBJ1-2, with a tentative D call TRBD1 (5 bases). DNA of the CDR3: TGTGCCAGCAGTTTACGGGGGTCTAACTATGGCTACACCTTC. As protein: CASSLRGSNYGYTF.